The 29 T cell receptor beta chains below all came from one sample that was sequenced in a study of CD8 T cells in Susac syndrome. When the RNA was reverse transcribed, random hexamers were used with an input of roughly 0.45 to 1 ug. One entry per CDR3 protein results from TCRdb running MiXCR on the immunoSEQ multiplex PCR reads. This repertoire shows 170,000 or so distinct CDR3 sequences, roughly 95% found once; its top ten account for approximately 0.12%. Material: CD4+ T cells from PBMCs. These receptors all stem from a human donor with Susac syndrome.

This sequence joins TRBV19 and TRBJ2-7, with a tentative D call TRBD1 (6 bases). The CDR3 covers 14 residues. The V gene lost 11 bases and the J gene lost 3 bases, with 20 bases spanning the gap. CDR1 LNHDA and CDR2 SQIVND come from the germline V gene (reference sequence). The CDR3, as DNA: TGTGCCTTACGAACCAGGACAGTAGACTACGAGCAGTACGTC. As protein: CALRTRTVDYEQYV.

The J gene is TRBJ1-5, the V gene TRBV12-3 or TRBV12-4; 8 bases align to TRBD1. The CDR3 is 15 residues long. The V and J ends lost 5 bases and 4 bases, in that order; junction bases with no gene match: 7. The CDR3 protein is CASSPRDRFNQPQHF. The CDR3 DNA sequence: TGTGCCAGCAGTCCTCGGGACAGGTTTAATCAGCCCCAGCATTTT.

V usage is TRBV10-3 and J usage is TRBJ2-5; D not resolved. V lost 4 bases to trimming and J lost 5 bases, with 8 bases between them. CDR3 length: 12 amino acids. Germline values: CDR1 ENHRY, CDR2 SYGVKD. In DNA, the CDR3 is TGTGCCATCAGTGCTGACACGGAGACCCAGTACTTC. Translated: CAISADTETQYF.

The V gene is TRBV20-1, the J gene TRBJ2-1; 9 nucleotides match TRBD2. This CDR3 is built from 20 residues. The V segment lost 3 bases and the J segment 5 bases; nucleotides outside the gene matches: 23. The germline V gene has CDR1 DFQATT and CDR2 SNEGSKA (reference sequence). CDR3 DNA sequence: TGCAGTGCTAGGGCGCCGAAGGCTAGCGGGATTCGTTCAGGGGACAATGAGCAGTTCTTC. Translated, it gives CSARAPKASGIRSGDNEQFF.

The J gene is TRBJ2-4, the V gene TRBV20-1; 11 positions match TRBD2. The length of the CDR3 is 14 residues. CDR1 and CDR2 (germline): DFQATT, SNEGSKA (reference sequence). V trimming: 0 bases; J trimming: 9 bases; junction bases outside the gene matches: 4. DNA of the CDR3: TGCAGTGCTAGAGATCTAGCGGGGGGTGGCATTCAGTACTTC. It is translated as CSARDLAGGGIQYF.

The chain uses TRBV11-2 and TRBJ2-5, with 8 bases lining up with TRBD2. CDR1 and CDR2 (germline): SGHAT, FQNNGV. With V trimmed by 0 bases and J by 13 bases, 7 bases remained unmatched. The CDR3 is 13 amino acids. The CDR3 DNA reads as TGTGCCAGCAGCTTAGAATCAGCGGGGGCCCGGTACTTC. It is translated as CASSLESAGARYF.

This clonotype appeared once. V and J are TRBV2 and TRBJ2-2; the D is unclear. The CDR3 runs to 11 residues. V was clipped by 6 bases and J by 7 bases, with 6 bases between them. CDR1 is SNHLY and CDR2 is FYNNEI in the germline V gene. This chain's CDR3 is CASSSVGELFF. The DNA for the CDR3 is TGTGCCAGCAGCTCGGTCGGGGAGCTGTTTTTT.

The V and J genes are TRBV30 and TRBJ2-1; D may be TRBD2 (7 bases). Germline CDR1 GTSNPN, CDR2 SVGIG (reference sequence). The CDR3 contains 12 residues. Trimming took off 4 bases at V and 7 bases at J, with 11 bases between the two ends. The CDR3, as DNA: TGTGCCTGGACTAGGGGGGGAAATGAGCAGTTCTTC. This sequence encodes CAWTRGGNEQFF.

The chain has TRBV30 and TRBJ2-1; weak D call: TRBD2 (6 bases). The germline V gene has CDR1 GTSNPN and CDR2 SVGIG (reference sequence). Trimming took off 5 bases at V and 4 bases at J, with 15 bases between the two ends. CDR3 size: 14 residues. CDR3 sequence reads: CAWGDWSPYNEQFF. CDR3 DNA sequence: TGTGCCTGGGGGGACTGGTCCCCTTACAATGAGCAGTTCTTC.

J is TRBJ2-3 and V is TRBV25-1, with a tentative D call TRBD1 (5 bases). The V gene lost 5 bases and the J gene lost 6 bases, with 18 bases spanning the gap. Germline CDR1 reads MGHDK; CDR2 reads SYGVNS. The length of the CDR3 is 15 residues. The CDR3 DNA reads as TGTGCCAGCAGTCATGCAGGGCACAATGGGGATACGCAGTATTTT. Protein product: CASSHAGHNGDTQYF.

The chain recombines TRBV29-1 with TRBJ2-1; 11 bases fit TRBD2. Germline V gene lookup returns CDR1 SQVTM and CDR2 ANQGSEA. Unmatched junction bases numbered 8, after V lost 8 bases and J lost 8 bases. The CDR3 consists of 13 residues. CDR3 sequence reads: CSQSSGGADEQFF. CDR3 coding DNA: TGCAGCCAGAGTAGCGGGGGGGCCGATGAGCAGTTCTTC.

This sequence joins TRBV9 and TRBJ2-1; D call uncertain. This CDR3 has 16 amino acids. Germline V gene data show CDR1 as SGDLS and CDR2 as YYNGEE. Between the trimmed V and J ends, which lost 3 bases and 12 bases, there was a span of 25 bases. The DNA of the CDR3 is TGTGCCAGCAGCGCGAGCTCGTTCCGGGCTATAGGAGTGCAGTTCTTC. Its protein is CASSASSFRAIGVQFF.

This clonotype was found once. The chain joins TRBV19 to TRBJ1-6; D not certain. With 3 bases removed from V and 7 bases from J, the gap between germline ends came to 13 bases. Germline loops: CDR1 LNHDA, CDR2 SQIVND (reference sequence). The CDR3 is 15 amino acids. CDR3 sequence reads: CASSISGSVNSPLHF. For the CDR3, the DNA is TGTGCCAGTAGTATTAGTGGCAGCGTCAATTCACCCCTCCACTTT.

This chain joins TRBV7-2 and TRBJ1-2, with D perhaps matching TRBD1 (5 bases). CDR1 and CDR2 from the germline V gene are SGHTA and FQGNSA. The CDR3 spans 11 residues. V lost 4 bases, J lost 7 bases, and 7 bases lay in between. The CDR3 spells CASSYDSGYTF. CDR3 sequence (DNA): TGTGCCAGCAGCTACGACAGTGGCTACACCTTC.

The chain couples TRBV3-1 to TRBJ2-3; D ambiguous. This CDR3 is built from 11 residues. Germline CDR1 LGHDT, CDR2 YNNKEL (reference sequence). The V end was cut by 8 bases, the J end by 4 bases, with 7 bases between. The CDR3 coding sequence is TGTGCCAGCGGCAGCCCAGATACGCAGTATTTT. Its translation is CASGSPDTQYF.

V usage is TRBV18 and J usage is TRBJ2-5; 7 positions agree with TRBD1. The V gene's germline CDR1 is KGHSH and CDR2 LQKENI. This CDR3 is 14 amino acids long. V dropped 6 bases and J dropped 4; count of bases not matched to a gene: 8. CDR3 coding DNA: TGTGCCAGCTCCCCTGACAGGGCTGGAGAGACCCAGTACTTC. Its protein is CASSPDRAGETQYF.

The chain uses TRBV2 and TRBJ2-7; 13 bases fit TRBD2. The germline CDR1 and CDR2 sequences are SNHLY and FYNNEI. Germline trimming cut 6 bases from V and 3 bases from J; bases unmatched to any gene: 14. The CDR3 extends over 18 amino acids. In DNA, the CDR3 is TGTGCCAGCAGCGAGGGACTAGCGGGGAGCTGGATTGGCTACGAGCAGTACTTC. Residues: CASSEGLAGSWIGYEQYF.

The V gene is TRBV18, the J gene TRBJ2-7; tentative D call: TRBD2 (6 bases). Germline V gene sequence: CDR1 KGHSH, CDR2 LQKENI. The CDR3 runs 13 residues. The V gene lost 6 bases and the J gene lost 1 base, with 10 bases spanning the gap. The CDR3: CASSGGGSYEQYF. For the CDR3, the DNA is TGTGCCAGCTCCGGTGGGGGGTCCTACGAGCAGTACTTC.

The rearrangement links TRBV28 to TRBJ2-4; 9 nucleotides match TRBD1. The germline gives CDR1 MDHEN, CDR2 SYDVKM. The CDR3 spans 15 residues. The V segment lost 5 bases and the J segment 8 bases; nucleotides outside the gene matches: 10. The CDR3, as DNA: TGTGCCAGCAGTCCCGGGACAGGGAACCGATACATTCAGTACTTC. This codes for CASSPGTGNRYIQYF.

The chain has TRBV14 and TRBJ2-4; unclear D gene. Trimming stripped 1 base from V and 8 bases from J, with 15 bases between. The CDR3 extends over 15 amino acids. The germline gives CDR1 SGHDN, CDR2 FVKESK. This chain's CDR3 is CASSQAAGVRDIQYF. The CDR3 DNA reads TGTGCCAGCAGCCAAGCTGCTGGAGTCCGGGACATTCAGTACTTC. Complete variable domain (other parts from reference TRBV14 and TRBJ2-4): EAGVTQFPSHSVIEKGQTVTLRCDPISGHDNLYWYRRVMGKEIKFLLHFVKESKQDESGMPNNRFLAERTGGTYSTLKVQPAELEDSGVYFCASSQAAGVRDIQYFGAGTRLSVL.

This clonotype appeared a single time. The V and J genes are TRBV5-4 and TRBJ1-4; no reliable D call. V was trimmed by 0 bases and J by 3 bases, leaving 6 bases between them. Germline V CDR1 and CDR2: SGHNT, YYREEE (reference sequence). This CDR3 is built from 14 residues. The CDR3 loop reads CASSLGLSNEKLFF. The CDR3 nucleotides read TGTGCCAGCAGCTTGGGGTTATCTAATGAAAAACTGTTTTTT.

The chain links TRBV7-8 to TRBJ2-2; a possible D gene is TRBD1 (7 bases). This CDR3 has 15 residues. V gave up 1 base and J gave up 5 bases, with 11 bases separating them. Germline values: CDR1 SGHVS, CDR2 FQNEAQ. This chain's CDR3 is CASSLEGAGTGELFF. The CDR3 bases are TGTGCCAGCAGCTTAGAGGGGGCGGGAACCGGGGAGCTGTTTTTT. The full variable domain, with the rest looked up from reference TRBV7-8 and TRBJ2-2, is GAGVSQSPRYKVAKRGQDVALRCDPISGHVSLFWYQQALGQGPEFLTYFQNEAQLDKSGLPSDRFFAERPEGSVSTLKIQRTQQEDSAVYLCASSLEGAGTGELFFGEGSRLTVL.

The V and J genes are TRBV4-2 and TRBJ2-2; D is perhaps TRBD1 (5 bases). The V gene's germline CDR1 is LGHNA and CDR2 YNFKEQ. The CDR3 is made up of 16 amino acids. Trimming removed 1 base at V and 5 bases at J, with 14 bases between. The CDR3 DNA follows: TGTGCCAGCAGCCAAGTTCCAGGGCTGCGGACCGGGGAGCTGTTTTTT. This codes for CASSQVPGLRTGELFF.

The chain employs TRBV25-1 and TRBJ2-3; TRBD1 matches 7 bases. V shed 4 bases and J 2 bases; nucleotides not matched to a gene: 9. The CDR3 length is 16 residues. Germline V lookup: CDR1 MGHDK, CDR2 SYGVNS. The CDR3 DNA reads TGTGCCAGCAGTGGGGGAAGACAGGGCTACACAGATACGCAGTATTTT. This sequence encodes CASSGGRQGYTDTQYF.

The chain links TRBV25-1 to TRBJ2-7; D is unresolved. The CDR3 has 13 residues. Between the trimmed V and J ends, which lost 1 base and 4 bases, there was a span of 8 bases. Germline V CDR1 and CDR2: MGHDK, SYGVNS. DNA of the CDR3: TGTGCCAGCAGTGAATCCCCGGCGTACGAGCAGTACTTC. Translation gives CASSESPAYEQYF.

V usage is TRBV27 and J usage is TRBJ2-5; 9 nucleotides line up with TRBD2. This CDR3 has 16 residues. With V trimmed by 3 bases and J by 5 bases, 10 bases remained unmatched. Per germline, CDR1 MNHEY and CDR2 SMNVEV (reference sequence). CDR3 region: CASSFSGSYSAETQYF. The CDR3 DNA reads TGTGCCAGCAGTTTTAGCGGGAGCTACAGTGCGGAGACCCAGTACTTC.

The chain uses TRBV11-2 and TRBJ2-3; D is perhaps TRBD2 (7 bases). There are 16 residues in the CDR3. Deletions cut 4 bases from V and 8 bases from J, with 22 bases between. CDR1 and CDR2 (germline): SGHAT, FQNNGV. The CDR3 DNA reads TGTGCCAGCAGCTCACTAGGGAGGACTAGGGGGGGTACGCAGTATTTT. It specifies CASSSLGRTRGGTQYF. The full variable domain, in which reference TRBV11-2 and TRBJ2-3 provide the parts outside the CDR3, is EAGVAQSPRYKIIEKRQSVAFWCNPISGHATLYWYQQILGQGPKLLIQFQNNGVVDDSQLPKDRFSAERLKGVDSTLKIQPAKLEDSAVYLCASSSLGRTRGGTQYFGPGTRLTVL.

CDR3 coding DNA: TGCAGTGCTAGAGATATGGCAGGCACAGATACGCAGTATTTT. It yields the protein CSARDMAGTDTQYF. The chain recombines TRBV20-1 with TRBJ2-3; D is undetermined. The CDR3 loop spans 14 amino acids. Germline V gene sequence: CDR1 DFQATT, CDR2 SNEGSKA (reference sequence). V was clipped by 0 bases and J by 1 base, with 8 bases between them.

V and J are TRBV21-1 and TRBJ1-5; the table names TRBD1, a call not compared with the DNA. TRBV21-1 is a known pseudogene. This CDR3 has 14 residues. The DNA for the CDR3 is TGTGCCAGCACCGAGGCAGGGGGCGGTCAGCCCCAGCATTTT. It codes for CASTEAGGGQPQHF.